This is a list of T cell receptor beta chains from one sample in a study of blood T cell repertoires in COVID-19. Profiled with immunoSEQ multiplex PCR; TCRdb holds only in-frame clones, not every one. The data contain 65,000 or so clones, 87% of them singletons. Sequencing was carried out using peripheral blood. These receptors were obtained from a human donor with acute or convalescent COVID-19. The donor label of this sample is uncertain. Each CDR3 is given with its conserved first and last residue. The D gene is left open where the match is weak. Expanded clones get a size class; other rows say once, few or many, or leave the size out.

CDR3 protein | CDR3 DNA | J gene | D gene | clone size | V gene
CASSPTGLRGGNTIYF | TGTGCCAGCAGCCCGACAGGGCTGAGAGGAGGAAACACCATATATTTT | TRBJ1-3 | TRBD1 | NA | TRBV7-9
CASSLQTASEETQYF | TGTGCCAGCAGCTTACAGACAGCCTCTGAAGAGACCCAGTACTTC | TRBJ2-5 | NA | few | TRBV7-6
CASSAGLARSGEQFF | TGTGCCAGCAGCGCGGGACTAGCAAGGTCGGGTGAGCAGTTCTTC | TRBJ2-1 | TRBD2 | NA | TRBV7-3
CASSREGISYNEQFF | TGCGCCAGCAGCCGGGAGGGAATCTCCTACAATGAGCAGTTCTTC | TRBJ2-1 | TRBD2 | once | TRBV4-1
CAISAERSSYEQYF | TGTGCCATCAGTGCGGAGCGGAGTTCCTACGAGCAGTACTTC | TRBJ2-7 | NA | NA | TRBV10-3
CASNSGTENYGYTF | TGTGCCAGTAACTCAGGGACAGAGAACTATGGCTACACCTTC | TRBJ1-2 | TRBD1 | once | TRBV19
CASRGGPFLQETQYF | TGTGCCAGTAGGGGGGGACCTTTTTTACAAGAGACCCAGTACTTC | TRBJ2-5 | NA | NA | TRBV19
CASSFRTGGGGTEAFF | TGTGCCAGCAGCTTCAGGACAGGGGGCGGAGGTACTGAAGCTTTCTTT | TRBJ1-1 | TRBD1 | NA | TRBV5-4
CANSGQGAGTGELFF | TGTGCCAACTCTGGACAGGGGGCGGGGACCGGGGAGCTGTTTTTT | TRBJ2-2 | TRBD1 | few | TRBV7-2
CASSVETGAYGYTF | TGTGCCAGCAGCGTAGAGACAGGGGCCTATGGCTACACCTTC | TRBJ1-2 | TRBD1 | NA | TRBV9
CATSRDYGGRSGNTIYF | TGTGCCACCAGCAGAGATTATGGGGGCAGGTCTGGAAACACCATATATTTT | TRBJ1-3 | NA | NA | TRBV15
CASSVSRQSTDTQYF | TGTGCCAGCAGCGTTTCACGACAGAGCACAGATACGCAGTATTTT | TRBJ2-3 | NA | NA | TRBV7-2
CASSRAGGPGEQFF | TGTGCTAGTTCAAGAGCGGGAGGGCCGGGTGAGCAGTTCTTC | TRBJ2-1 | TRBD2 | NA | TRBV7-7
CASSPTDNYGYTF | TGTGCCAGCAGTCCAACAGATAACTATGGCTACACCTTC | TRBJ1-2 | NA | NA | TRBV28
CASRHGTNEAFF | TGTGCCAGCAGACATGGGACAAATGAAGCTTTCTTT | TRBJ1-1 | NA | NA | TRBV11-2
CASSVDTGGVTGELFF | TGTGCCAGCAGCGTAGACACAGGGGGTGTGACCGGGGAGCTGTTTTTT | TRBJ2-2 | TRBD1 | large | TRBV9
CASSLSLAGANTQYF | TGTGCCAGCAGCTTATCGCTAGCGGGGGCCAATACGCAGTATTTT | TRBJ2-3 | TRBD2 | once | TRBV11-3
CASSYRVAGIGEQFF | TGTGCCAGTAGTTACAGGGTAGCGGGTATAGGTGAGCAGTTCTTC | TRBJ2-1 | NA | NA | TRBV19
CASSFGSQETQYF | TGTGCCAGCAGCTTCGGGTCCCAAGAGACCCAGTACTTC | TRBJ2-5 | NA | NA | TRBV7-3
CASSLDRSEKLFF | TGTGCCAGCAGCTTAGACAGAAGTGAAAAACTGTTTTTT | TRBJ1-4 | NA | NA | TRBV11-2
CSAVVARVTDTQYF | TGCAGCGCTGTTGTGGCTCGGGTGACAGATACGCAGTATTTT | TRBJ2-3 | NA | few | TRBV29-1
CASSVWGGDEQYF | TGTGCCAGCAGCGTCTGGGGAGGGGACGAGCAGTACTTC | TRBJ2-7 | TRBD2 | NA | TRBV9
CASSLVLAVYNEQFF | TGTGCCAGCAGTTTAGTTCTAGCGGTGTACAATGAGCAGTTCTTC | TRBJ2-1 | TRBD2 | NA | TRBV27
CASSMVGTGGAGTEAFF | TGTGCCAGTAGTATGGTCGGAACAGGGGGCGCAGGCACTGAAGCTTTCTTT | TRBJ1-1 | TRBD1 | NA | TRBV19
CAIGADTGELFF | TGTGCGATCGGAGCGGACACCGGGGAGCTGTTTTTT | TRBJ2-2 | NA | NA | TRBV10-3
CASSLQGSTIYF | TGTGCCAGCAGCTTACAGGGTTCCACCATATATTTT | TRBJ1-3 | NA | few | TRBV7-2
CAVRQYYEQYF | TGTGCCGTCAGGCAGTACTACGAGCAGTACTTC | TRBJ2-7 | NA | NA | TRBV28
CASSLDRFTDTQYF | TGTGCCAGCAGCCTGGACAGATTCACAGATACGCAGTATTTT | TRBJ2-3 | NA | NA | TRBV5-4
CASSLGPGDDQPQHF | TGTGCCAGCAGCTTGGGGCCAGGGGACGATCAGCCCCAGCATTTT | TRBJ1-5 | NA | NA | TRBV5-5
CASNPGGLGETQYF | TGTGCCAGCAACCCAGGGGGCCTAGGGGAGACCCAGTACTTC | TRBJ2-5 | TRBD1 | NA | TRBV7-9
CASSQGALTYGYTF | TGTGCCAGCAGTCAAGGGGCCTTAACCTATGGCTACACCTTC | TRBJ1-2 | NA | NA | TRBV28
CASLHENNQPQHF | TGCGCCAGCCTCCACGAGAACAATCAGCCCCAGCATTTT | TRBJ1-5 | NA | few | TRBV23-1
CASSQAGAGGNTIYF | TGTGCCAGCAGCCAAGCAGGGGCAGGTGGAAACACCATATATTTT | TRBJ1-3 | NA | NA | TRBV3-1/TRBV3-2
CAWNGGGFGGYTF | TGTGCCTGGAATGGGGGAGGCTTCGGTGGCTACACCTTC | TRBJ1-2 | NA | few | TRBV30
CASSVGGSSSTDTQYF | TGTGCCAGCAGCGTAGGGGGCTCCTCTAGCACAGATACGCAGTATTTT | TRBJ2-3 | NA | once | TRBV9
CASSYIRDGTEAFF | TGTGCCAGCAGTTACATTCGGGATGGCACTGAAGCTTTCTTT | TRBJ1-1 | NA | NA | TRBV6-5
CASSEPSGRANEQFF | TGCGCCAGCAGTGAGCCTAGCGGGAGGGCCAATGAGCAGTTCTTC | TRBJ2-1 | TRBD2 | NA | TRBV10-2
CASSQIPGQGQETQYF | TGTGCCAGCAGTCAGATCCCGGGACAGGGGCAAGAGACCCAGTACTTC | TRBJ2-5 | TRBD1 | NA | TRBV7-9
CASSFGEYNEQFF | TGTGCCAGCAGTTTCGGGGAATACAATGAGCAGTTCTTC | TRBJ2-1 | NA | NA | TRBV28
CASSDALQDISYEQYF | TGTGCCAGCAGTGACGCATTACAGGACATCTCCTACGAGCAGTACTTC | TRBJ2-7 | NA | once | TRBV6-1